This is a list of T cell receptor beta chains from one sample in a study of blood T cell repertoires in COVID-19. Sequencing was performed with immunoSEQ multiplex PCR; in TCRdb, only in-frame clones are kept and a portion is missing. Found here are some 82,000 clones, around 81% of them singletons; the top ten hold about 45%. Source material: peripheral blood. The receptor source for this set is a man at least 80 years old with acute or convalescent COVID-19. Both conserved end residues are part of each CDR3. The D gene is left open where the match is weak. Clone sizes are given selectively: once, few, many, or a class where the clone is expanded.

CASSPSADTQYF | TGTGCCAGCTCACCGAGCGCAGATACGCAGTATTTT | TRBJ2-3 | NA | TRBV18 | NA | 12
CASSLNRDIFYF | TGTGCCAGCAGCTTAAACCGGGACATATTTTACTTC | TRBJ2-7 | NA | TRBV7-8 | NA | 12
CASSWGTPNYGYTF | TGTGCCAGCAGCTGGGGGACACCTAACTATGGCTACACCTTC | TRBJ1-2 | NA | TRBV5-6 | NA | 14
CSVGQKNTEAFF | TGCAGCGTTGGACAGAAGAACACTGAAGCTTTCTTT | TRBJ1-1 | NA | TRBV29-1 | NA | 12
CASSGPRGADQPQHF | TGTGCCAGCAGTGGCCCCAGGGGGGCGGATCAGCCCCAGCATTTT | TRBJ1-5 | TRBD1 | TRBV2 | NA | 15
CAISMGQGASYEQYF | TGTGCCATCAGCATGGGACAGGGAGCCTCCTACGAGCAGTACTTC | TRBJ2-7 | TRBD1 | TRBV10-3 | few | 15
CASSPLPVLSGNTIYF | TGTGCCAGCTCCCCTCTACCGGTCCTCTCTGGAAACACCATATATTTT | TRBJ1-3 | NA | TRBV18 | NA | 16
CASSSRTGQNQPQHF | TGTGCCAGCAGCTCCCGGACAGGACAGAATCAGCCCCAGCATTTT | TRBJ1-5 | TRBD1 | TRBV7-2 | NA | 15
CASRRTANTGELFF | TGTGCCAGCAGGAGGACAGCGAACACCGGGGAGCTGTTTTTT | TRBJ2-2 | NA | TRBV2 | NA | 14
CASSPMRGGTRAFF | TGTGCCAGCAGTCCGATGCGGGGAGGGACGCGAGCTTTCTTT | TRBJ1-1 | NA | TRBV28 | NA | 14
CASSYSTAGNEQFF | TGTGCCAGTAGCTATAGTACCGCGGGCAATGAGCAGTTCTTC | TRBJ2-1 | NA | TRBV19 | NA | 14
CASSLIGPPQQDTNYGYTF | TGTGCCAGCAGTTTAATTGGCCCTCCCCAGCAGGATACTAACTATGGCTACACCTTC | TRBJ1-2 | NA | TRBV28 | once | 19
CASSKLDSGANVLTF | TGTGCCAGCAGCAAGCTAGACTCTGGGGCCAACGTCCTGACTTTC | TRBJ2-6 | NA | TRBV7-2 | NA | 15
CASSLPETGGTETQYF | TGTGCCAGCAGCTTACCCGAAACAGGGGGCACAGAGACCCAGTACTTC | TRBJ2-5 | TRBD1 | TRBV7-9 | NA | 16
CASSLGTSGSFADTQYF | TGTGCCAGCAGCCTAGGGACTAGCGGGAGTTTCGCAGATACGCAGTATTTT | TRBJ2-3 | TRBD2 | TRBV5-4 | NA | 17
CASSPSRGIETQYF | TGTGCCAGCAGCCCTAGCAGGGGTATAGAGACCCAGTACTTC | TRBJ2-5 | NA | TRBV11-3 | NA | 14
CATAREGGIPGANVLTF | TGTGCCACCGCTCGAGAGGGGGGGATACCTGGGGCCAACGTCCTGACTTTC | TRBJ2-6 | NA | TRBV6-4 | NA | 17
CAWSWTDYGYTF | TGTGCCTGGAGTTGGACAGACTATGGCTACACCTTC | TRBJ1-2 | NA | TRBV30 | NA | 12
CASLRGGQYNEQFF | TGTGCCAGCTTAAGGGGGGGACAATACAATGAGCAGTTCTTC | TRBJ2-1 | NA | TRBV27 | NA | 14
CASSLTSANEAFF | TGTGCCAGCAGCTTAACGTCCGCGAATGAAGCTTTCTTT | TRBJ1-1 | NA | TRBV7-9 | few | 13
CASSYSGRAYEQYF | TGTGCCAGCAGTTACTCGGGCAGGGCCTACGAGCAGTACTTC | TRBJ2-7 | NA | TRBV6-5 | NA | 14
CASSPRGQGSYEQYF | TGTGCCAGCAGCCCTCGAGGACAGGGTTCCTACGAGCAGTACTTC | TRBJ2-7 | TRBD1 | TRBV4-2 | many | 15
CASSPWSAYEQYF | TGTGCCAGCAGCCCGTGGTCAGCCTACGAGCAGTACTTC | TRBJ2-7 | NA | TRBV5-5 | NA | 13
CASSVNRATNEKLFF | TGTGCCAGTAGTGTAAACAGGGCAACTAATGAAAAACTGTTTTTT | TRBJ1-4 | NA | TRBV19 | NA | 15
CASSPTSGSYNEQFF | TGTGCCAGCTCACCAACTAGCGGGAGTTATAATGAGCAGTTCTTC | TRBJ2-1 | TRBD2 | TRBV18 | NA | 15
CSALNTEAFF | TGCAGCGCCTTGAACACTGAAGCTTTCTTT | TRBJ1-1 | NA | TRBV29-1 | NA | 10
CASSLKGQHSYEQYF | TGCGCCAGCAGCTTGAAGGGACAGCACTCCTACGAGCAGTACTTC | TRBJ2-7 | TRBD1 | TRBV5-1 | few | 15
CASRDRAGNTIYF | TGTGCCAGCAGGGACAGGGCTGGAAACACCATATATTTT | TRBJ1-3 | TRBD1 | TRBV6-5 | NA | 13
CASSLDSLNTEAFF | TGCGCCAGCAGCTTGGACAGCTTAAACACTGAAGCTTTCTTT | TRBJ1-1 | NA | TRBV5-1 | NA | 14
CASSETGGDQPQHF | TGTGCCAGCAGTGAGACAGGGGGCGATCAGCCCCAGCATTTT | TRBJ1-5 | TRBD1 | TRBV2 | NA | 14
CASSQGRTDSPLHF | TGTGCCAGCAGTCAGGGGCGCACGGATTCACCCCTCCACTTT | TRBJ1-6 | NA | TRBV6-2/TRBV6-3 | few | 14
CASSLGDRGTDTQYF | TGTGCCAGCAGCTTGGGGGACAGGGGCACAGATACGCAGTATTTT | TRBJ2-3 | TRBD1 | TRBV5-8 | NA | 15
CASSLRRGTANEQFF | TGTGCCAGCAGTTTAAGGCGCGGTACCGCCAATGAGCAGTTCTTC | TRBJ2-1 | NA | TRBV27 | few | 15